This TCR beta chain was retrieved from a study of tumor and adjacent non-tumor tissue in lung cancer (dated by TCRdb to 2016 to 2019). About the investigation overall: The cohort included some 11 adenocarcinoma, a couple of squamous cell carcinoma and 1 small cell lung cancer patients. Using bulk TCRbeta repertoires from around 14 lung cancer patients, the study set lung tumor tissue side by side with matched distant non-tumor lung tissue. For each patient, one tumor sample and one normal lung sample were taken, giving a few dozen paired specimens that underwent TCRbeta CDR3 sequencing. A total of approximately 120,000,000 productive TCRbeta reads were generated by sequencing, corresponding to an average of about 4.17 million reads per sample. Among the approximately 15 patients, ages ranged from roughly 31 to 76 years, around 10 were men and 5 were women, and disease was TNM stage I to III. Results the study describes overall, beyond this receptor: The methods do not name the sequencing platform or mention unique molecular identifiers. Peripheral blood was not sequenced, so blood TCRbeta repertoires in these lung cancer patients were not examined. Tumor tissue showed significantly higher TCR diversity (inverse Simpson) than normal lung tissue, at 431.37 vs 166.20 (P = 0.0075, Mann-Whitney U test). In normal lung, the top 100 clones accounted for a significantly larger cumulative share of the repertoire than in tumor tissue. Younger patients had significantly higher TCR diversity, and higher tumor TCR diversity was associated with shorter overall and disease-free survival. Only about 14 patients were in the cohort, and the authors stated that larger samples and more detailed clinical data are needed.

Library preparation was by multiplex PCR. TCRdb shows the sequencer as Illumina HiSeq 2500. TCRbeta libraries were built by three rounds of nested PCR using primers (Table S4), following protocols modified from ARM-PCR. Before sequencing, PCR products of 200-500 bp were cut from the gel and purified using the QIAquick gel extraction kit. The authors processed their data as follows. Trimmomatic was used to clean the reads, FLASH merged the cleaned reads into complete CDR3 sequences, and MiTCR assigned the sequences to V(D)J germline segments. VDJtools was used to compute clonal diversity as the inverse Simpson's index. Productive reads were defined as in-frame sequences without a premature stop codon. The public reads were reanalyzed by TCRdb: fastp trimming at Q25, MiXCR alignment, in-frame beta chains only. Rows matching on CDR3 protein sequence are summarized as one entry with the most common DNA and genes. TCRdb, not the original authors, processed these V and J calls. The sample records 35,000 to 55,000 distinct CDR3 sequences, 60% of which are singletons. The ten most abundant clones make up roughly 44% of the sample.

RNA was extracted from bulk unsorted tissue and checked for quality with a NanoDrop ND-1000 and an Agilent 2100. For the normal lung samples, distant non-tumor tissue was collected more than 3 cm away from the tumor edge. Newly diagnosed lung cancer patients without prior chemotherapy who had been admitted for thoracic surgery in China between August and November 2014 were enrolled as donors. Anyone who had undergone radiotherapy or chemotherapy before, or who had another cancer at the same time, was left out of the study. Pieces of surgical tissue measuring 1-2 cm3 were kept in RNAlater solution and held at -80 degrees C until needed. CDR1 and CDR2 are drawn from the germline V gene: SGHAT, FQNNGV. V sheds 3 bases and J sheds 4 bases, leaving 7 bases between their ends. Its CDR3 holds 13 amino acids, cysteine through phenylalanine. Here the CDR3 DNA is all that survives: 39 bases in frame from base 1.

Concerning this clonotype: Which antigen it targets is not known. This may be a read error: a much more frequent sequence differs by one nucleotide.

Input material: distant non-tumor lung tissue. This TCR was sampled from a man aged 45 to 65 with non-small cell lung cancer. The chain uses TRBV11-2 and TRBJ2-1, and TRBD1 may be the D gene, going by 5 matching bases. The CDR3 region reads CASSLGHYNEQFF. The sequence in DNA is TGTGCCAGCAGCTTGGGGCATTACAATGAGCAGTTCTTC.